This passage covers 23 T cell receptor beta chains from one sample sequenced in a study of OX40 agonist ivuxolimab in advanced cancers. Some clones are missing from TCRdb's copy, which holds only in-frame ones; the method was immunoSEQ multiplex PCR. The table lists fewer than 60,000 clones, 75% to 90% of them singletons, with about 0.73% in the top ten. This specimen consisted of CD4+ or CD8+ T cells sorted from blood, obtained in a trial of the OX40 agonist ivuxolimab. The receptors derive from an adult with an advanced solid tumor such as melanoma, head and neck, liver or kidney cancer.

This chain links TRBV15 with TRBJ2-1, with D tentatively TRBD2 (7 bases). Germline V gene lookup returns CDR1 LNHNV and CDR2 YYDKDF (reference sequence). This CDR3 is 16 amino acids long. Trimming took off 3 bases at V and 8 bases at J, with 20 bases between the two ends. CDR3 nucleotides: TGTGCCACCAGCAGCTGGCGAGGGGGGGCTAACTATGAGCAGTTCTTC. As protein: CATSSWRGGANYEQFF.

The V call is TRBV5-8, the J call TRBJ2-2; possible D gene TRBD1, 6 bases. CDR1 is SGHTS, CDR2 YDEGEE, per germline. V lost 6 bases to trimming and J lost 0 bases, with 15 bases between them. The CDR3 length is 16 residues. CDR3 sequence (DNA): TGTGCCAGCACCCAGAGGGGGACGTCGAACACCGGGGAGCTGTTTTTT. This encodes CASTQRGTSNTGELFF. The variable domain in full, with the rest retrieved from reference TRBV5-8 and TRBJ2-2, is EAGVTQSPTHLIKTRGQQATLRCSPISGHTSVYWYQQALGLGLQFLLWYDEGEERNRGNFPPRFSGRQFPNYSSELNVNALELEDSALYLCASTQRGTSNTGELFFGEGSRLTVL.

J is TRBJ1-5 and V is TRBV7-9, with unresolved D. The CDR3 is 13 amino acids. The ends were cut back, 2 bases at V and 4 bases at J, with 6 bases in the middle. The germline V gene has CDR1 SEHNR and CDR2 FQNEAQ (reference sequence). The CDR3 region has the DNA TGTGCCAGCAGCTTATGGGCGAATCAGCCCCAGCATTTT. It codes for CASSLWANQPQHF.

V and J are TRBV10-3 and TRBJ2-7; 12 nucleotides agree with TRBD2. The V and J ends lost 4 bases and 6 bases, in that order; junction bases with no gene match: 10. Germline loops: CDR1 ENHRY, CDR2 SYGVKD. The CDR3 has 16 residues. In DNA form, the CDR3 reads TGTGCCATCAGTGCCAGGACTAGCGGGGAAGGGGGCGAGCAGTACTTC. Amino acid sequence: CAISARTSGEGGEQYF.

The chain uses TRBV28 and TRBJ1-4; D possibly corresponds to TRBD1 (6 bases). The CDR3 consists of 14 residues. With 4 bases removed from V and 3 bases from J, the gap between germline ends came to 9 bases. Germline CDR1 reads MDHEN; CDR2 reads SYDVKM. For the CDR3, the DNA is TGTGCCAGCAGTTCACAGGGCCCTAATGAAAAACTGTTTTTT. Its translation is CASSSQGPNEKLFF.

This clone was picked up one time. The rearrangement links TRBV5-1 to TRBJ2-2, with 8 bases fitting TRBD2. The CDR3 runs to 15 residues. Germline CDR1 is SGHRS and CDR2 is YFSETQ. The junction had 8 bases not matched to a gene; V was cut back by 4 bases and J by 6 bases. The chain's CDR3 is CASSPSLREAGELFF. The DNA for the CDR3 is TGCGCCAGCAGCCCGTCTTTGCGGGAGGCCGGGGAGCTGTTTTTT.

The chain links TRBV19 to TRBJ2-1; the D is unclear. This CDR3 comprises 13 residues. Trimming removed 4 bases from V and 10 bases from J, with 14 bases in between. Germline lookup yields CDR1 LNHDA and CDR2 SQIVND (reference sequence). The CDR3 is CASSTIGRVEQFF. CDR3 in DNA: TGTGCCAGTAGTACCATCGGGCGTGTCGAGCAGTTCTTC.

This clone was counted once. One end of the junction is discordant with germline, which a read error may explain. The rearrangement links TRBV7-7 to TRBJ2-7; the match to TRBD1 covers 9 bases. CDR3 length equals 14 residues. The germline CDR1 and CDR2 sequences are SSHAT and FNYEAQ (reference sequence). CDR3 protein: CASSRDRDSYEQYF. CDR3 bases: TGTGCTAGCAGCCGGGACAGGGATTCCTACGAGCAGTACTTC.

The chain employs TRBV11-2 and TRBJ2-1, with D possibly being TRBD2 (6 bases). Trimming shortened V by 3 bases and J by 8 bases, and 14 bases separated the two germline ends. The CDR3 is 14 residues long. Germline CDR1 is SGHAT and CDR2 is FQNNGV. The CDR3 region is CASSFNRDSHEQFF. The CDR3 region has the DNA TGTGCCAGCAGCTTCAACCGGGACTCACATGAGCAGTTCTTC.

The chain uses TRBV12-1 and TRBJ2-1; TRBD2 is the table's D call and was not checked against the DNA. TRBV12-1 is described as a pseudogene. This CDR3 region has 17 residues. CDR3 DNA sequence: TGTGCCAGCAGCTTTGAGTATTCTAGCGGGAGAAGTAATGAGCAGTTCTTC. Translation: CASSFEYSSGRSNEQFF.

The chain recombines TRBV28 with TRBJ1-1; tentatively, D is TRBD1 (6 bases). The V end was cut by 7 bases, the J end by 2 bases, with 14 bases between. Germline assignment: CDR1 MDHEN and CDR2 SYDVKM. The CDR3 has 14 amino acids. CDR3 protein: CASNIDRINTEAFF. The CDR3 coding sequence is TGTGCCAGCAACATCGACAGGATTAACACTGAAGCTTTCTTT. The full variable domain, with the rest looked up from reference TRBV28 and TRBJ1-1, is DVKVTQSSRYLVKRTGEKVFLECVQDMDHENMFWYRQDPGLGLRLIYFSYDVKMKEKGDIPEGYSVSREKKERFSLILESASTNQTSMYLCASNIDRINTEAFFGQGTRLTVV.

This chain uses TRBV11-3 with TRBJ2-3; maybe TRBD1 (5 bases). The V gene's germline CDR1 is SGHNT and CDR2 YENEEA. The CDR3 runs 14 residues. V dropped 3 bases and J dropped 1 base, with 8 bases sitting between them. The CDR3 protein is CASSLAGRTDTQYF. The CDR3 coding sequence is TGTGCCAGCAGCTTGGCAGGGCGCACAGATACGCAGTATTTT.

The V and J genes are TRBV21-1 and TRBJ1-2. TRBV21-1 is classified as a pseudogene. The CDR3 is 15 amino acids. The CDR3 nucleotides are TGTGCCAGCAGCAAATGCGTTAGGACCCACTATGGCTACACCTTC. This translates into CASSKCVRTHYGYTF.

The chain is built from TRBV6-9 and TRBJ2-2; D gene unclear. Germline V gene lookup returns CDR1 MNHGY and CDR2 SVAAGI. V lost 6 bases, J lost 8 bases, and 7 bases lay in between. The CDR3 is 11 residues long. CDR3 region: CASSTVGELFF. CDR3 in DNA: TGTGCCAGCAGCACAGTGGGGGAGCTGTTTTTT.

This clone appeared a few times. The J gene is TRBJ2-5, the V gene TRBV6-1; D not resolved. CDR1 and CDR2 (germline): MNHNS, SASEGT. Deletions cut 6 bases from V and 5 bases from J, with 10 bases between. CDR3 length equals 12 residues. CDR3: CASRPPVETQYF. Written as DNA, the CDR3 is TGTGCCAGCAGACCTCCAGTGGAGACCCAGTACTTC.

The V and J genes are TRBV7-9 and TRBJ1-3; 8 bases match TRBD1. The germline V gene has CDR1 SEHNR and CDR2 FQNEAQ (reference sequence). The CDR3 length is 17 residues. The V segment lost 1 base and the J segment 6 bases; nucleotides outside the gene matches: 11. The CDR3 region has the DNA TGTGCCAGCAGCTTAGAGGAATCGGCAGGGGGCGTAAACACCATATATTTT. As protein: CASSLEESAGGVNTIYF.

J is TRBJ1-1 and V is TRBV28; 7 bases map to TRBD1. The germline V gene encodes CDR1 MDHEN and CDR2 SYDVKM. This CDR3 spans 15 amino acids. Trimming at V came to 6 bases and at J to 1 base, leaving 8 bases not matched to a gene. The CDR3 loop reads CASRTTGSGNTEAFF. CDR3 sequence (DNA): TGTGCCAGCAGGACGACAGGGAGTGGGAACACTGAAGCTTTCTTT. The full variable domain, in which reference TRBV28 and TRBJ1-1 provide the parts outside the CDR3, is DVKVTQSSRYLVKRTGEKVFLECVQDMDHENMFWYRQDPGLGLRLIYFSYDVKMKEKGDIPEGYSVSREKKERFSLILESASTNQTSMYLCASRTTGSGNTEAFFGQGTRLTVV.

The chain uses TRBV29-1 and TRBJ1-1; 9 bases fit TRBD1. V gave up 6 bases and J gave up 5 bases; unmatched junction bases: 7. CDR1 is SQVTM and CDR2 is ANQGSEA in the germline V gene. The CDR3 has 13 residues. The DNA of the CDR3 is TGCAGCGTCGCACAGGGGGCCCGAACTGAAGCTTTCTTT. Amino acid sequence: CSVAQGARTEAFF.

The chain recombines TRBV29-1 with TRBJ2-3; D gene unclear. The CDR3 loop spans 14 amino acids. In germline, CDR1 is SQVTM, CDR2 ANQGSEA. V gave up 0 bases and J gave up 4 bases, with 11 bases separating them. This CDR3 is CSVEDRRRADTQYF. The CDR3 region has the DNA TGCAGCGTTGAAGACAGACGAAGGGCAGATACGCAGTATTTT.

The chain has TRBV7-9 and TRBJ2-3; 7 nucleotides match TRBD1. Germline CDR1 SEHNR, CDR2 FQNEAQ (reference sequence). The CDR3 extends over 16 amino acids. V trimming: 1 base; J trimming: 2 bases; junction bases outside the gene matches: 6. CDR3 in amino acids: CASSLGIQGYTDTQYF. The CDR3, as DNA: TGTGCCAGCAGCTTAGGGATACAGGGGTACACAGATACGCAGTATTTT.

This sequence joins TRBV6-5 and TRBJ2-3; D remains unclear. CDR1 and CDR2 (germline): MNHEY, SVGAGI. This CDR3 is built from 15 residues. V lost 2 bases to trimming and J lost 0 bases, with 9 bases between them. CDR3 amino acids: CASSYRFTSTDTQYF. The CDR3 DNA reads TGTGCCAGCAGTTACAGGTTTACTAGCACAGATACGCAGTATTTT.

This chain links TRBV10-3 with TRBJ2-1; D may match TRBD1 or TRBD2 (5 bases each). Germline V gives CDR1 ENHRY, CDR2 SYGVKD. This CDR3 has 14 residues. V was cut by 5 bases and J by 10 bases, with 18 bases left in between. The CDR3 DNA follows: TGTGCCATCAGTCCGGGGCCGACCCAATGGGAGCAGTTCTTC. Its protein product is CAISPGPTQWEQFF.

The rearrangement links TRBV6-5 to TRBJ2-7; D possibly corresponds to TRBD1 (6 bases). CDR1 and CDR2 from the germline V gene are MNHEY and SVGAGI. The CDR3 spans 14 residues. V gave up 0 bases and J gave up 2 bases, with 8 bases separating them. The CDR3 sequence is CASSYSPGAYEQYF. The DNA of the CDR3 is TGTGCCAGCAGTTACTCCCCAGGGGCCTACGAGCAGTACTTC.